Below are 8 T cell receptor beta chains sequenced from a single sample in a study of Graves' ophthalmopathy and Graves' hyperthyroidism. Amplified TCR beta CDR3 regions were obtained using RNA transcripts as template. HTBI primers primed a first-round RT-PCR, and a second-round multiplex PCR followed. A single record per CDR3 protein comes from TCRdb applying MiXCR to the multiplex PCR reads. The table has hundreds of thousands of distinct CDR3 sequences, roughly two fifths seen once. Sequencing used peripheral blood. The receptors come from an adult man with Graves' ophthalmopathy.

This clonotype occurred a few times. The V and J genes are TRBV10-3 and TRBJ1-2; D remains unclear. CDR3 length: 13 amino acids. V was cut by 10 bases and J by 2 bases, with 14 bases left in between. Germline values: CDR1 ENHRY, CDR2 SYGVKD. CDR3 sequence: CASLQTPNYGYTF. DNA for the CDR3: TGTGCCAGCCTTCAGACCCCAAACTATGGCTACACCTTC.

The chain couples TRBV5-6 to TRBJ1-2; tentative D call: TRBD1 (6 bases). Deletions cut 3 bases from V and 0 bases from J, with 15 bases between. The CDR3 loop spans 16 amino acids. Germline-derived CDR1 and CDR2 are SGHDT and YYEEEE. The CDR3 DNA sequence: TGTGCCAGCAGCTCAATAGGGGGGAAAACTAACTATGGCTACACCTTC. It codes for CASSSIGGKTNYGYTF.

This chain links TRBV5-6 with TRBJ1-2, with 9 bases matching TRBD1. Germline-derived CDR1 and CDR2 are SGHDT and YYEEEE. The length of the CDR3 is 14 residues. J lost 7 bases, V lost 4 bases, and 8 bases had no gene match. CDR3 sequence: CASSIQGASGGYTF. CDR3 coding DNA: TGTGCCAGCAGCATACAGGGGGCGTCCGGTGGCTACACCTTC.

This sequence joins TRBV20-1 and TRBJ1-1, with a tentative D call TRBD1 (6 bases). The CDR3 runs 14 residues. The ends were cut back, 6 bases at V and 6 bases at J, with 20 bases in the middle. Germline V gene sequence: CDR1 DFQATT, CDR2 SNEGSKA (reference sequence). The CDR3 nucleotides read TGCAGTGCCCGGTCAACAGGGAATTCCCCTGAAGCTTTCTTT. Encoded protein: CSARSTGNSPEAFF.

This clonotype was seen only once. The chain has TRBV29-1 and TRBJ2-1; 7 bases fit TRBD2. CDR3 length equals 15 residues. The V gene's germline CDR1 is SQVTM and CDR2 ANQGSEA. The trim removed 0 bases at V and 4 bases at J, leaving 6 bases unmatched. This CDR3 reads CSVEERETLYNEQFF. The CDR3 DNA reads as TGCAGCGTTGAAGAGCGGGAGACCCTTTACAATGAGCAGTTCTTC.

This clonotype was seen at least ten times. The V gene is TRBV7-2, the J gene TRBJ1-3; D gene ambiguous. The V end lost 5 bases, the J end lost 1 base, and 15 bases lay between the germline ends. Germline CDR1 is SGHTA and CDR2 is FQGNSA. The CDR3 totals 16 residues. The CDR3 DNA follows: TGTGCCAGCAGCGGTCGACGGGATTATTCTGGAAACACCATATATTTT. It codes for CASSGRRDYSGNTIYF. The variable domain in full, completed from reference TRBV7-2 and TRBJ1-3, reads GAGVSQSPSNKVTEKGKDVELRCDPISGHTALYWYRQSLGQGLEFLIYFQGNSAPDKSGLPSDRFSAERTGGSVSTLTIQRTQQEDSAVYLCASSGRRDYSGNTIYFGEGSWLTVV.

The chain uses TRBV15 and TRBJ1-2, with a tentative D call TRBD1 (5 bases). Looked up from germline, CDR1 is LNHNV and CDR2 is YYDKDF (reference sequence). The CDR3 extends over 13 amino acids. V lost 11 bases and J 4 bases, leaving 17 bases between the germline ends. The CDR3 is CAWSDEGRYGYTF. In DNA, the CDR3 is TGTGCCTGGAGTGACGAGGGGCGCTATGGCTACACCTTC.

The table lists this clonotype with a few counts. The V and J genes are TRBV2 and TRBJ2-5; the match to TRBD2 covers 13 bases. The germline V gene has CDR1 SNHLY and CDR2 FYNNEI. J gave up 4 bases and V 6 bases, and 8 bases lay outside the gene matches. CDR3 length equals 16 residues. CDR3 amino acids: CASSDGTSGAPETQYF. CDR3 bases: TGTGCCAGCAGCGACGGGACTAGCGGGGCCCCAGAGACCCAGTACTTC.